What follows describes a single T cell receptor (beta chain). V dropped 6 bases and J dropped 1 base, with 10 bases sitting between them. The CDR3 sequence is 13 residues long. Germline CDR1 reads PRHDT; CDR2 reads FYEKMQ (reference sequence). Recruited during active infection, patients (from Seattle) were subsequently followed longitudinally. The data derive from a study of blood T cell repertoires in COVID-19. Study context: Researchers got acute and convalescent COVID-19 samples from the United States, Italy and Spain.

Sequencing was performed with immunoSEQ multiplex PCR; in TCRdb, only in-frame clones are kept and a portion is missing. Found here are approximately 330,000 clones, 87% of them singletons; the top ten hold approximately 9.3%. Sample: peripheral blood. The chain has TRBV13 and TRBJ2-7; D uncertain. The clonotype comes from a man aged 30 to 39 with COVID-19, enrolled during active disease. The CDR3 DNA reads as TGTGCCAGCAGTATTACTTCTTCCTACGAGCAGTACTTC. This translates into CASSITSSYEQYF.